The clone carrying this T cell receptor (beta chain) was counted many times. Antigen specificity is unknown. The data were obtained in a study of neurological immune-mediated disorders. Study observations and caveats: No expanded-clone CDR3 amino acid sequence recurred across subjects, suggesting private TCR-beta repertoires.

V shed 4 bases, J shed 6 bases, and the junction held 20 bases outside the gene matches. The germline CDR1 and CDR2 sequences are ENHRY and SYGVKD. The CDR3 runs 19 residues. Synthesis of cDNA was performed by 5'RACE using 10-nucleotide random UMIs. Every sequencing run produced over 190 million TCR-beta sequences, and the sequences from any one run covered 15-18 subjects. Each CDR3 protein is one row after TCRdb ran MiXCR on the 5' RACE reads. The data hold around 83,000 distinct CDR3 sequences, with around an eighth observed a single time. The source material was PBMCs. The sequence came from a woman aged 50 to 65 in good health. The chain employs TRBV10-3 and TRBJ2-3; 9 nucleotides line up with TRBD1. CDR3 in DNA: TGTGCCATCAGTGGGTCTCCCGGGACAGGGAGGCGGACCGGCGATACGCAGTATTTT. Protein: CAISGSPGTGRRTGDTQYF.